This T cell receptor beta chain was documented in a study of T cell repertoires in cytomegalovirus infection. Study context: Recently identified HLA-C-restricted and well-studied HLA-B-restricted CMV epitopes were used. Carrying CMV and the relevant HLA type showed in public TCR beta signatures. Study results and caveats: Cumulative frequency (of public TCR beta family members) identified carriers of CMV plus the relevant HLA. Ex vivo, HLA-C-restricted CMV-specific TCR beta clonotypes prevailed over the rest of the response.

A single record per CDR3 protein comes from TCRdb applying MiXCR to the reads. The repertoire holds 800,000 to 950,000 distinct CDR3 sequences, with approximately 30% as singletons. The CDR3 runs to 15 residues. The germline gives CDR1 LNHDA, CDR2 SQIVND (reference sequence). Trimming left V 7 bases short and J 2 bases short, with 16 bases between. With regard to this clonotype: Its target is not known.

V usage is TRBV19 and J usage is TRBJ2-3, with D possibly TRBD2 on 6 matching bases. The clonotype originates from a human donor in good health (CMV status not recorded). Some clones in this sample may be carry-over from other donors' samples. Sequenced here: cultured CD8+ T cells from PBMCs, sampled from culture after CMV antigen stimulation. As DNA, the CDR3 is TGTGCCAGTATGTTGGGCGGGGATTACACAGATACGCAGTATTTT. Encoded protein: CASMLGGDYTDTQYF.